The T cell receptor (beta chain) described here comes from a study of vaccination and CD4 T cells after COVID-19. Looking at the study overall: With 8 or 9 mild cases and one severe, convalescent patients were SARS-CoV-2 positive by nasal swab PCR. Following dose two, a median approximately 75 days (range 14 to 241) passed before post-vaccine samples were taken.

Scientists ran DNA taken from cultured CD4+ T cells through the Oncomine TCR Beta short-read assay for sequencing. Genomic DNA was taken out of cultured CD4+ T cells by extraction. TCRdb redid the calling of the PCR reads with MiXCR, one entry per CDR3 protein. The sample consists of some 17,000 distinct CDR3 sequences, about 45% of them appearing once. Trimming shortened V by 4 bases and J by 2 bases, and 18 bases separated the two germline ends. This CDR3 region has 16 residues. The germline CDR1 and CDR2 sequences are SGHRS and YFSETQ. As to time point: late sampling 161 to 241 days after vaccination in three convalescent patients. Noted treatment: approximately 9-day PBMC culture with coronavirus spike peptide pools or control peptides (ViraFEST assay). PBMCs, plated at roughly 2.2 million per well, were grown in the presence of approximately 10 IU/ml IL-2 and 10 ug/ml peptide pools. Worth noting for this clonotype: Its target is not known.

The gene calls are TRBV5-1 and TRBJ2-5, with TRBD2 as a possible D gene (5 bases). The sample consisted of CD4+ T cells from blood, cultured in vitro, taken about 7 months after SARS-CoV-2 vaccination. The TCR sequence derives from a human donor who had recovered from COVID-19. CDR3 nucleotides: TGCGCCAGCAGCCCGCCGTCGGGGTGGGAGCAAGAGACCCAGTACTTC. Protein sequence: CASSPPSGWEQETQYF.